Here is one TCR beta chain with its context. Its antigen is unknown. This sample is part of a study of T-cell memory formation after mild COVID-19. General study points: Contracting clones, day 15 to 85, had balanced CD4/CD8, and later expanders favored CD4+.

The CDR3 spans 13 residues. CDR1 and CDR2 from the germline V gene are LGHNA and YNFKEQ. Trimming pared 2 bases from V and 8 bases from J, leaving 10 bases between. TCRdb itself ran the 5' RACE reads through MiXCR, one entry per CDR3 protein. The profile shows hundreds of thousands of distinct CDR3 sequences, approximately 25% of them singletons. The V and J genes are TRBV4-2 and TRBJ2-1; D is possibly TRBD2 (5 bases). The TCR comes from an adult woman who had mild COVID-19 (a few samples of this study predate the infection). Cell type and time point are not known. What was sequenced was PBMCs or a T cell subset sorted from them (not recorded which). DNA for the CDR3: TGTGCCAGCAGCCAATACGGGAAGGATGAGCAGTTCTTC. This sequence encodes CASSQYGKDEQFF.